This T cell receptor (beta chain) is drawn from a study of T cells in Graves' hyperthyroidism and ophthalmopathy. For the study at large: The blood sample was taken at first diagnosis, before treatment began.

RNA transcripts yielded amplified TCR beta CDR3 regions. Primed by the HTBI set, a first-round RT-PCR was run on the TCR CDR3. TCRdb analysed the multiplex PCR reads with MiXCR anew, one entry per CDR3 protein. This sample carries 500,000 to 650,000 distinct CDR3 sequences, 14% of them seen once, and the ten largest clones take about an eighth. In this sample, this clonotype turned up a few times. Ophthalmopathy patients showed a Clinical Activity Score of at least 3, NOSPECS grade of at least 4 and duration under 3 months. Patients having uncontrolled infection, another autoimmune disease, pregnancy or lactation were not included. The diagnostic basis comprised clinical symptoms, serum thyroxine and TRAb, thyroid ultrasound and orbital computed tomography. This receptor was obtained from a woman aged 45-59 years with Graves' ophthalmopathy. Material: blood.

As DNA, the CDR3 is TGCGCCAGCAGCCCGGGGACCGTCTTACCCAGAACCTACGAGCAGTACTTC. It is translated as CASSPGTVLPRTYEQYF. The J gene is TRBJ2-7, the V gene TRBV5-1; D is possibly TRBD1 or TRBD2 (5 bases each). V lost 4 bases, J lost 2 bases, and 22 bases lay in between. The CDR3 is 17 amino acids. CDR1 and CDR2 (germline): SGHRS, YFSETQ. The full variable domain, rest sourced from reference TRBV5-1 and TRBJ2-7, is KAGVTQTPRYLIKTRGQQVTLSCSPISGHRSVSWYQQTPGQGLQFLFEYFSETQRNKGNFPGRFSGRQFSNSRSEMNVSTLELGDSALYLCASSPGTVLPRTYEQYFGPGTRLTVT.